This TCR beta chain was retrieved from a study of beta chain features in type 1 diabetes. Whole-study results and caveats: Within each of all four CD4+ subsets, Type 1 diabetes patients had TCRB CDR3s that were moderately but significantly shorter.

V lost 7 bases and J lost 3, with 18 bases in between. From germline, CDR1 is LNHDA and CDR2 SQIVND (reference sequence). This CDR3 is 15 amino acids long. The sample holds a few counts of this clone. The antigen is unknown. Of the isolated RNA, all was reverse transcribed, and so the sequenced material was expressed TCRB transcripts. TCRdb's table, derived via immunoSEQ multiplex PCR, lists solely in-frame clones and lacks some. The sample comprises 600,000 to 750,000 clones, 9.5% to 15% of which are singletons, and around 0.12% rests with the top ten. The specimen sequenced was naive CD4+ T cells from blood. This sequence joins TRBV19 and TRBJ1-1; D unclear. The clonotype originates from a man aged 30 to 39 with type 1 diabetes. The CDR3 DNA follows: TGTGCCAGTACCCCTTCAGGCGTGGTAGACACTGAAGCTTTCTTT. Its translation: CASTPSGVVDTEAFF.